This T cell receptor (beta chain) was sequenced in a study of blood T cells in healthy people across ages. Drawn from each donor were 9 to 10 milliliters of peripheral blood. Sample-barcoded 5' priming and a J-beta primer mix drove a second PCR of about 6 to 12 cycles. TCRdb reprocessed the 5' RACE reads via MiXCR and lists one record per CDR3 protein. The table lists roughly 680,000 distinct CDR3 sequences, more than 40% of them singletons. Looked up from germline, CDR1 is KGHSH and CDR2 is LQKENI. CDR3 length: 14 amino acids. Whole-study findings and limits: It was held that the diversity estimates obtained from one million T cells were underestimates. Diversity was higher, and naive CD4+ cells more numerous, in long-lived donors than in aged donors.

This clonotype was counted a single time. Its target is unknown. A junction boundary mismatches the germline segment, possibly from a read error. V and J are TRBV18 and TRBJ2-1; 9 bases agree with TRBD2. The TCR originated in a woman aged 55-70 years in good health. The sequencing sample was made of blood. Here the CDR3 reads CASPPGLAGSEQFF. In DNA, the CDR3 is TGTGCCAGCCCACCGGGGCTAGCGGGAAGTGAGCAGTTCTTC.